What follows is one TCR beta chain and its context. The antigen remains unidentified. In the PCR, 60 Vbeta and 13 Jbeta primers were used. Methods used by the authors: Per a later analysis, the number of unique TCR beta chains was approximately 80 million, of which roughly 10 million were shared. The protocol was immunoSEQ multiplex PCR, while the TCRdb copy is restricted to in-frame clones and leaves out a portion. V and J calls and clone size are given by that table; D and trimming were obtained from the DNA. The sample has under 150,000 clones, 72% seen once. Germline V CDR1 and CDR2: SGHVS, FQNEAQ. This CDR3 region has 19 residues. The V gene end was trimmed by 9 bases and the J gene end by 2 bases; junction bases not matched to a gene: 20. The sample comes from a study of cytomegalovirus exposure and HLA in healthy donors. At the level of the study: Around 80 million unique TCR sequences came from HLA-typed donors in an early release.

Study-level findings and limits: Analysis was carried out at a later point, and it linked a missense DCLRE1C variant to TCR beta V- and J-gene trimming. The authors later found HLA-associated TCR beta chains more clonally expanded than equally common others.

V and J are TRBV7-8 and TRBJ2-3; 10 bases align to TRBD1. The sequence was collected from a man aged 40-50 years in good health and CMV-seronegative. The sample comprised PBMCs. The CDR3 is CASNLLPGQGSLPTDTQYF. In nucleotides, the CDR3 is TGTGCCAGTAACCTCCTTCCGGGACAGGGGTCCCTCCCCACAGATACGCAGTATTTT.